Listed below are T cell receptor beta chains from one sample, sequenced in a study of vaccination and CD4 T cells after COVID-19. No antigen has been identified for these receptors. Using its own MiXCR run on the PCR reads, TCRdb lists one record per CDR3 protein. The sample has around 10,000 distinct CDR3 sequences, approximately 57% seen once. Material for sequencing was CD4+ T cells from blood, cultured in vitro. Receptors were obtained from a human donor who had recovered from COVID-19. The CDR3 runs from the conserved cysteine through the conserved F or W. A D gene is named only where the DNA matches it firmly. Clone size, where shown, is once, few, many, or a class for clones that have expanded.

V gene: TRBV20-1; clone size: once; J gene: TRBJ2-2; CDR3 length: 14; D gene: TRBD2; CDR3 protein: CSARPSGGTGELFF; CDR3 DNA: TGCAGTGCTAGACCCAGCGGGGGGACCGGGGAGCTGTTTTTT
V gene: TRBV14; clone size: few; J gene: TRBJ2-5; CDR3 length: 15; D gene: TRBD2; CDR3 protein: CASSEGLAGTETQYF; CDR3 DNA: TGTGCCAGCAGCGAGGGGCTAGCGGGAACAGAGACCCAGTACTTC
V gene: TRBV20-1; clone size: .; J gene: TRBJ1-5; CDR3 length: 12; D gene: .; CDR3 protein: CSAEEGNQPQHF; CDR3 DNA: TGCAGTGCTGAGGAGGGCAATCAGCCCCAGCATTTT
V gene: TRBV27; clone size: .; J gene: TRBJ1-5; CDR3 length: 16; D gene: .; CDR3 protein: CASSSRASLPDQPQHF; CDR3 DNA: TGTGCCAGCAGTTCCCGCGCGAGCCTACCAGATCAGCCCCAGCATTTT
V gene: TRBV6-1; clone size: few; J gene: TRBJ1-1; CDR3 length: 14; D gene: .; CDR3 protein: CASGRGDMNTEAFF; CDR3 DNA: TGTGCCAGCGGGCGGGGTGACATGAACACTGAAGCTTTCTTT
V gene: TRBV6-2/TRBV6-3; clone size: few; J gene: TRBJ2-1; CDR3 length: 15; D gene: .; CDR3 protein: CATAEGTWGVGEQFF; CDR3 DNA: TGTGCCACTGCCGAGGGGACTTGGGGGGTCGGGGAGCAGTTCTTC
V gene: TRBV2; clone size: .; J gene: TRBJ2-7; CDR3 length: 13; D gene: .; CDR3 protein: CASSEAHSYEQYF; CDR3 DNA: TGTGCCAGCAGTGAAGCGCACTCCTACGAGCAGTACTTC
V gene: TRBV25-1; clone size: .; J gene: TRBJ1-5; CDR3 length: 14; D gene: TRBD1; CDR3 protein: CASSETGDGQPQHF; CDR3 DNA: TGTGCCAGCAGTGAAACAGGGGATGGTCAGCCCCAGCATTTT
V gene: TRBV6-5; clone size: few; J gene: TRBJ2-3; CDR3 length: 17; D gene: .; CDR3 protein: CASSYSRLAPSTDTQYF; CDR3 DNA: TGTGCCAGCAGTTACTCGCGCTTAGCGCCTAGCACAGATACGCAGTATTTT
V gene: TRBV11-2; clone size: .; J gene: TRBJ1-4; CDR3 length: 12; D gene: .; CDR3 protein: CASSLYRDKLFF; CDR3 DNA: TGTGCCAGCAGCTTATACAGGGACAAACTGTTTTTT
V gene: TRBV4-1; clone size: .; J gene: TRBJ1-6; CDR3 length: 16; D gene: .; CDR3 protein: CASSQGAAAINSPLHF; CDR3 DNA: TGCGCCAGCAGCCAAGGTGCTGCGGCTATTAATTCACCCCTCCACTTT
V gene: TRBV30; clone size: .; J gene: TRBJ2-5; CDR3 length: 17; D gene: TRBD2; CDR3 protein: CAWSRVTSGRALQTQYF; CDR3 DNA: TGTGCCTGGAGTAGGGTGACTAGCGGGAGGGCCCTACAGACCCAGTACTTC
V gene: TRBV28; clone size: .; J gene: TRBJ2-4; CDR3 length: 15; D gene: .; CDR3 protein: CATLRRDLAKNIQYF; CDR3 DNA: TGTGCCACCTTAAGACGGGACCTAGCCAAAAACATTCAGTACTTC
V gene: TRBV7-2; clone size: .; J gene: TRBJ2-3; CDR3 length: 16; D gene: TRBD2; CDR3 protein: CASSWTSGSGTDTQYF; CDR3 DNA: TGCGCCAGCAGTTGGACTAGCGGGAGTGGCACAGATACGCAGTATTTT
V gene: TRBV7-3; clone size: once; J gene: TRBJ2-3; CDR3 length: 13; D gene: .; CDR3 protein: CASSQGSTDTQYF; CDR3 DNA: TGTGCCAGCAGCCAAGGCAGCACAGATACGCAGTATTTT
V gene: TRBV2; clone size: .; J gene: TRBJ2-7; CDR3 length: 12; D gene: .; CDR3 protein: CASSDHSYEQYF; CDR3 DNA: TGTGCCAGCAGTGACCACAGCTACGAGCAGTACTTC
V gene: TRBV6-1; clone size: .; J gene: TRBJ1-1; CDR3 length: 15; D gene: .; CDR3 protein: CASSVGGAYDTEAFF; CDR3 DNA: TGTGCCAGCAGTGTAGGGGGGGCGTATGACACTGAAGCTTTCTTT
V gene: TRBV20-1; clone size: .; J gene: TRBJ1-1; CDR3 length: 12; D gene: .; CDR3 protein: CSAEQENTEAFF; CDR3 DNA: TGCAGTGCGGAACAAGAAAACACTGAAGCTTTCTTT
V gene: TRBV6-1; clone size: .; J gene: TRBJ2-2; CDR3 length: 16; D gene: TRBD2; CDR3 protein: CASSPGGGRNTGGLFF; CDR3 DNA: TGTGCCAGCAGCCCTGGCGGGGGGAGGAACACCGGGGGGCTGTTTTTT
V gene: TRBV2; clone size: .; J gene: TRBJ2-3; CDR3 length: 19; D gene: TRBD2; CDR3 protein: CASTQPWVAGHPSTDTQYF; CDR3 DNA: TGTGCCAGCACCCAACCCTGGGTAGCGGGTCATCCTAGCACAGATACGCAGTATTTT
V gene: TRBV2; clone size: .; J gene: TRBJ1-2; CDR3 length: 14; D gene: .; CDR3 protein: CASRPTGASSGYTF; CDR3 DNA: TGTGCCAGCAGACCTACGGGGGCGAGTAGTGGCTACACCTTC
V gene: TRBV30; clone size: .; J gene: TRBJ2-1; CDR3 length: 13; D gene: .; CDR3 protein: CAWSGQSYNEQFF; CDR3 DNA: TGTGCCTGGAGTGGACAGAGTTACAATGAGCAGTTCTTC
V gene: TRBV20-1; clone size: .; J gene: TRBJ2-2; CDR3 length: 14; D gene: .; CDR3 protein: CSATDRGYTGELFF; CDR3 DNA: TGCAGTGCTACCGACAGAGGGTACACCGGGGAGCTGTTTTTT
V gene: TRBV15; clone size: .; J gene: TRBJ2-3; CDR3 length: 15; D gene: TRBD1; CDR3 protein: CATSPGQASTDTQYF; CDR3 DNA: TGTGCCACCAGCCCGGGACAGGCGAGCACAGATACGCAGTATTTT
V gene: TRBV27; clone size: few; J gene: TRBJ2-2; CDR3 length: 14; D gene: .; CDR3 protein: CASSGAPNTGELFF; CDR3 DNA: TGTGCCAGCTCCGGGGCGCCGAACACCGGGGAGCTGTTTTTT
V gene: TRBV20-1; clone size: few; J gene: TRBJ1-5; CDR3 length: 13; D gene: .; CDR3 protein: CSARAYADQPQHF; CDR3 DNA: TGCAGTGCTAGAGCTTACGCGGATCAGCCCCAGCATTTT
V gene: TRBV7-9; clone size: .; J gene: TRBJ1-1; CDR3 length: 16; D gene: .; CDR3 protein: CASSSPTRTANTEAFF; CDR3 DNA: TGTGCCAGCAGCTCACCGACCCGGACAGCTAACACTGAAGCTTTCTTT
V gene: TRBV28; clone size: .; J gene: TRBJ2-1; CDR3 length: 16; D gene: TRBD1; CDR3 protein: CASIQGGGQGGGEQFF; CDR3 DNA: TGTGCCAGCATCCAAGGAGGGGGACAGGGAGGAGGTGAGCAGTTCTTC
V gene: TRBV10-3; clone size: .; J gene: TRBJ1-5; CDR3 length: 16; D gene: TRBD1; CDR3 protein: CAISEAAGGRGQPQHF; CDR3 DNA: TGTGCCATCAGTGAAGCTGCAGGGGGTCGTGGTCAGCCCCAGCATTTT
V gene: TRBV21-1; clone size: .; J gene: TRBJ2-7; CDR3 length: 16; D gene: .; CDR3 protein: CASSDPGLAYSYEQYF; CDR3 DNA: TGTGCCAGCAGCGACCCCGGACTAGCGTATTCCTACGAGCAGTACTTC
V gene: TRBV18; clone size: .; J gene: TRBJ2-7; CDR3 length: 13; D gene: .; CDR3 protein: CASSPPSAREQYF; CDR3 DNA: TGTGCCAGCTCACCCCCGTCAGCTCGCGAGCAGTACTTC
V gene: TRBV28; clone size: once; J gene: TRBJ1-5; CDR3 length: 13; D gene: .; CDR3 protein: CAHRPGSNQPQHF; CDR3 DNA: TGTGCCCACCGTCCCGGAAGCAATCAGCCCCAGCATTTT
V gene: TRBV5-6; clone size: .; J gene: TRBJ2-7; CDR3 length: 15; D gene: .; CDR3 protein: CASSLVSWRSYEQYF; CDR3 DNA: TGTGCCAGCAGCTTGGTGTCTTGGCGGAGCTACGAGCAGTACTTC
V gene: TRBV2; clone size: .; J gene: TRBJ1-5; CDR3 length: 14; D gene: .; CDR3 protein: CASNDLGGNQPQHF; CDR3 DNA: TGTGCCAGCAATGACCTGGGGGGTAATCAGCCCCAGCATTTT
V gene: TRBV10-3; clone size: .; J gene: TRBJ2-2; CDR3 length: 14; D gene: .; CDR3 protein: CAISGVQNTGELFF; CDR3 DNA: TGTGCCATCTCCGGGGTACAGAACACCGGGGAGCTGTTTTTT
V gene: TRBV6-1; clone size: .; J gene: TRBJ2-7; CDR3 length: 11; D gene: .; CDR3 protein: CASSEGPEQYF; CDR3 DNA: TGTGCCAGCAGTGAAGGGCCCGAGCAGTACTTC
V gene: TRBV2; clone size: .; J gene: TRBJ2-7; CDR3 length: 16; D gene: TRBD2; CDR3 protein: CASSFGLAGGSYEQYF; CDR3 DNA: TGTGCCAGCAGTTTCGGACTAGCGGGAGGCTCCTACGAGCAGTACTTC